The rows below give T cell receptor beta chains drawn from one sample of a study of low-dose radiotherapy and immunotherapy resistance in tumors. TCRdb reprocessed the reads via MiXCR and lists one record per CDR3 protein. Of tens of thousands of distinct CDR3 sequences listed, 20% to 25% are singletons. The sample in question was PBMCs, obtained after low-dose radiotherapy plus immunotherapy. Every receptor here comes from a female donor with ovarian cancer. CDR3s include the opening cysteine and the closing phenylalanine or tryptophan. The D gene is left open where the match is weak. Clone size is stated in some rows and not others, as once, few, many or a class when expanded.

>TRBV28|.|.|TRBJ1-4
CASKNTGPNERLSF
TGTGCCAGTAAAAATACAGGCCCTAATGAAAGACTGTCTTTT
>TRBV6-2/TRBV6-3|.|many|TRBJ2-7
CASSYKSGAGYEQYF
TGTGCCAGCAGTTACAAATCGGGGGCTGGTTACGAGCAGTACTTC
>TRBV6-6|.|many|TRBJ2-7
CASSYVSYEQYF
TGTGCCAGCAGTTACGTTTCCTACGAGCAGTACTTC
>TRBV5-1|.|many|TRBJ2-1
CASSLSGGERGQFF
TGCGCCAGCAGCTTGTCGGGGGGCGAAAGAGGGCAGTTCTTC
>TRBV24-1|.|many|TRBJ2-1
CATSDFYDNEQFF
TGTGCCACCAGTGATTTCTACGACAATGAGCAGTTCTTC
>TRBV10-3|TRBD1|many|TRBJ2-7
CAIRGDSSYEQYF
TGTGCCATCAGAGGGGACAGCTCCTACGAGCAGTACTTC
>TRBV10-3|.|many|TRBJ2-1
CAIRPAREGFEQFF
TGTGCCATCCGCCCCGCCCGGGAAGGGTTTGAGCAGTTCTTC
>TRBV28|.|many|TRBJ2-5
CASRGTHQETQYF
TGTGCCAGCAGGGGGACACATCAAGAGACCCAGTACTTC
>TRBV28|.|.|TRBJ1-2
CASSTGTYGYTF
TGTGCCAGCAGTACGGGGACCTATGGCTACACCTTC
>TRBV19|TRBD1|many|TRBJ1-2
CASTGTAYGYTF
TGTGCCAGTACCGGGACAGCCTATGGCTACACCTTC